This TCR beta chain emerged from a study of blood T cell repertoires in COVID-19. The data were produced by immunoSEQ multiplex PCR, yet TCRdb's version contains in-frame clones alone and is incomplete. Among 50,000 to 60,000 clones, 80% to 90% were seen once, and the ten largest hold under 4%. Trimming took off 2 bases at V and 2 bases at J, with 6 bases between the two ends. CDR3 length: 13 residues. Germline V CDR1 and CDR2: KGHSH, LQKENI. The source material was peripheral blood. This receptor was identified in a man aged 40-50 years with COVID-19, enrolled during active disease. The genes are TRBV18 and TRBJ1-2, with D possibly being TRBD1 (6 bases). This chain's CDR3 is CASSPGGNYGYTF. CDR3 nucleotides: TGTGCCAGCTCACCAGGGGGCAACTATGGCTACACCTTC. Based on the CDR3 plus reference TRBV18 and TRBJ1-2, the full variable domain is NAGVMQNPRHLVRRRGQEARLRCSPMKGHSHVYWYRQLPEEGLKFMVYLQKENIIDESGMPKERFSAEFPKEGPSILRIQQVVRGDSAAYFCASSPGGNYGYTFGSGTRLTVV.